This record looks at one TCR beta chain sequence and its context. Its antigen is not identified. Germline V gene sequence: CDR1 MDHEN, CDR2 SYDVKM. The CDR3 is made up of 15 amino acids. Trimming stripped 6 bases from V and 2 bases from J, with 16 bases between. Primers included in the PCR were 60 Vbeta and 13 Jbeta primers. Repertoires were generated with immunoSEQ multiplex PCR, while TCRdb's copy carries only in-frame clones and drops some. The sample holds roughly 130,000 clones, over 60% seen once. This sample was included in a study of cytomegalovirus exposure and HLA in healthy donors. Study as a whole: Of all 380 or so donors who were genotyped, 70% to 85% belonged to the Caucasian-associated ancestry cluster. Whole-study findings and limits: Many donors carried some public TCRs, although rarity characterized most TCR sequences. In vitro testing confirmed a few CMV-associated chains as specific for CMV antigens.

The chain employs TRBV28 and TRBJ1-1; tentative D call: TRBD1 (5 bases). Sequenced: PBMCs. This TCR was sampled from a human donor in good health. CDR3 DNA sequence: TGTGCCAGCAGACCCTCCCGACAGACCAACACTGAAGCTTTCTTT. This codes for CASRPSRQTNTEAFF.